Listed here are 22 T cell receptor beta chains from one sample, sequenced in a study of OX40 agonist ivuxolimab in advanced cancers. TCRdb's copy holds only in-frame clones and misses some; the assay was immunoSEQ multiplex PCR. The sample has about 67,000 clones, about 88% seen once; the top ten hold over 0.25%. The input for sequencing was CD4+ or CD8+ T cells sorted from blood, taken in a trial of the OX40 agonist ivuxolimab. The source of these receptors is an adult with an advanced solid tumor such as melanoma, head and neck, liver or kidney cancer.

The rearrangement uses TRBV5-1 and TRBJ2-3, with TRBD2 identical over 13 bases. Trimming took 4 bases from V and 3 from J; bases not matched to a gene: 5. The length of the CDR3 is 16 residues. Germline CDR1 is SGHRS and CDR2 is YFSETQ. The CDR3 DNA sequence: TGCGCCAGCAGCGGCGGGACTAGCGGGAAAACAGATACGCAGTATTTT. Translation gives CASSGGTSGKTDTQYF.

The chain employs TRBV21-1 and TRBJ2-5; no DNA check was done on the table's D call, TRBD1. The DNA end lines up better with TRBJ2-7; the J call may be wrong. TRBV21-1 is shown as a pseudogene. The CDR3 is made up of 15 amino acids. The CDR3 loop is CASPLRTDRSYEQYF. The CDR3 coding sequence is TGTGCCAGCCCGCTCAGGACAGACAGATCTTACGAGCAGTACTTC.

The rearrangement links TRBV28 to TRBJ2-1; TRBD2 agrees at 7 bases. CDR1 is MDHEN and CDR2 is SYDVKM in the germline V gene. The CDR3 length is 17 residues. V trimming: 4 bases; J trimming: 0 bases; junction bases outside the gene matches: 9. DNA of the CDR3: TGTGCCAGCAGTTCCGCGGCAGCGGGGATCTCCTACAATGAGCAGTTCTTC. Encoded protein: CASSSAAAGISYNEQFF. The variable domain in full, with the rest retrieved from reference TRBV28 and TRBJ2-1, is DVKVTQSSRYLVKRTGEKVFLECVQDMDHENMFWYRQDPGLGLRLIYFSYDVKMKEKGDIPEGYSVSREKKERFSLILESASTNQTSMYLCASSSAAAGISYNEQFFGPGTRLTVL.

The chain links TRBV29-1 to TRBJ2-5; TRBD1 is a possible D gene (8 bases). The V gene lost 6 bases and the J gene lost 5 bases, with 16 bases spanning the gap. The CDR3 has 13 amino acids. In germline, CDR1 is SQVTM, CDR2 ANQGSEA. CDR3 DNA: TGCAGCGTGGGAGGGACAGGTGGGGAGACCCAGTACTTC. Encoded protein: CSVGGTGGETQYF.

This clone was counted a few times. The V gene is TRBV5-1, the J gene TRBJ2-2, with D uncertain. Germline V gives CDR1 SGHRS, CDR2 YFSETQ. The ends were cut back, 3 bases at V and 4 bases at J, with 10 bases in the middle. This CDR3 is 14 amino acids long. CDR3 sequence reads: CASSSEQRTGELFF. The CDR3 nucleotides read TGCGCCAGCAGCTCCGAACAGCGCACCGGGGAGCTGTTTTTT.

The chain employs TRBV5-4 and TRBJ2-1, with D unresolved. V lost 0 bases and J 5 bases, leaving 9 bases between the germline ends. This CDR3 comprises 14 residues. Germline values: CDR1 SGHNT, CDR2 YYREEE (reference sequence). The CDR3 DNA sequence: TGTGCCAGCAGCTTGGGAAGCCCAGACAATGAGCAGTTCTTC. Translated: CASSLGSPDNEQFF.

This chain links TRBV12-5 with TRBJ2-5; possible D gene TRBD2, 5 bases. The germline V and J ends were trimmed by 1 base and 5 bases, with 11 bases remaining between them. Germline V gene lookup returns CDR1 LGHNT and CDR2 FRNRAP. CDR3 length equals 14 residues. For the CDR3, the DNA is TGTGCTAGTGGTTTGGGGCAGACGGGGGAGACCCAGTACTTC. Translation: CASGLGQTGETQYF.

The rearrangement uses TRBV2 and TRBJ2-1, with 7 bases that match TRBD2. Looked up from germline, CDR1 is SNHLY and CDR2 is FYNNEI. The CDR3 contains 15 residues. J was trimmed by 9 bases and V by 4 bases; bases with no gene match: 12. CDR3 amino acids: CASSVMSAGLGEQFF. In DNA form, the CDR3 reads TGTGCCAGCAGTGTAATGTCAGCGGGACTTGGTGAGCAGTTCTTC.

The chain joins TRBV5-1 to TRBJ1-1; the D gene is possibly TRBD1 (6 bases). In germline, CDR1 is SGHRS, CDR2 YFSETQ. The CDR3 sequence is 12 residues long. V was trimmed by 5 bases and J by 6 bases, leaving 11 bases between them. CDR3 nucleotides: TGCGCCAGCAGTGGGGGCATGGCTGAAGCTTTCTTT. Protein: CASSGGMAEAFF.

The chain links TRBV18 to TRBJ2-7; D unclear. Trimming took off 0 bases at V and 7 bases at J, with 22 bases between the two ends. Germline CDR1 and CDR2: KGHSH and LQKENI. The CDR3 totals 17 residues. CDR3 DNA: TGTGCCAGCTCACCACCGACGGGCCCTCCGGCAGTTAAAGAGCAGTACTTC. It is translated as CASSPPTGPPAVKEQYF.

The V call is TRBV18, the J call TRBJ1-2; D possibly corresponds to TRBD1 (5 bases). The germline V gene encodes CDR1 KGHSH and CDR2 LQKENI. CDR3 length: 13 residues. Trimming left V 1 base short and J 5 bases short, with 8 bases between. This CDR3 is CASSPRGYYGYTF. Written as DNA, the CDR3 is TGTGCCAGCTCACCACGGGGGTATTATGGCTACACCTTC.

The rearrangement links TRBV7-2 to TRBJ2-5; D is perhaps TRBD2 (6 bases). The germline V gene encodes CDR1 SGHTA and CDR2 FQGNSA. The CDR3 totals 15 residues. Trimming cost V 3 bases and J 0 bases, with 11 bases left between them. CDR3 in amino acids: CASSFLAEHQETQYF. The CDR3 DNA follows: TGTGCCAGCAGCTTTTTAGCGGAGCACCAAGAGACCCAGTACTTC. Looking up the rest from reference TRBV7-2 and TRBJ2-5 gives the full variable domain: GAGVSQSPSNKVTEKGKDVELRCDPISGHTALYWYRQSLGQGLEFLIYFQGNSAPDKSGLPSDRFSAERTGGSVSTLTIQRTQQEDSAVYLCASSFLAEHQETQYFGPGTRLLVL.

The V call is TRBV4-1, the J call TRBJ1-2; a weak D match, TRBD1 (6 bases). Germline V gene sequence: CDR1 MGHRA, CDR2 YSYEKL. This CDR3 comprises 15 residues. The V end was cut by 0 bases, the J end by 1 base, with 9 bases between. CDR3 sequence: CASSQDTGNNYGYTF. CDR3 bases: TGCGCCAGCAGCCAAGATACAGGGAATAACTATGGCTACACCTTC.

The chain is built from TRBV6-6 and TRBJ2-7; D call uncertain. Trimming removed 2 bases at V and 4 bases at J, with 9 bases between. In germline, CDR1 is MNHNY, CDR2 SVGAGI (reference sequence). The CDR3 runs to 13 residues. Written as DNA, the CDR3 is TGTGCCAGCAGTTACCGGGTTGAGTACGAGCAGTACTTC. Translation: CASSYRVEYEQYF.

The chain is built from TRBV27 and TRBJ1-1; no clear D gene. V was trimmed by 4 bases and J by 1 base, leaving 7 bases between them. Germline-derived CDR1 and CDR2 are MNHEY and SMNVEV (reference sequence). This CDR3 has 13 amino acids. DNA for the CDR3: TGTGCCAGCAGTTCTTGGGAGAACACTGAAGCTTTCTTT. Protein sequence: CASSSWENTEAFF.

This clone was picked up a small number of times. The chain links TRBV7-9 to TRBJ2-7; D perhaps matches TRBD1 (5 bases). This CDR3 spans 15 amino acids. In germline, CDR1 is SEHNR, CDR2 FQNEAQ (reference sequence). V was pared by 5 bases and J by 0 bases, with 14 bases between. The CDR3 is CASSGRVTGSYEQYF. In nucleotides, the CDR3 is TGTGCCAGCAGCGGCAGGGTAACGGGCTCCTACGAGCAGTACTTC.

This clone was observed a single time. V and J are TRBV5-6 and TRBJ2-2; unclear D gene. Trimming stripped 0 bases from V and 6 bases from J, with 12 bases between. The V gene's germline CDR1 is SGHDT and CDR2 YYEEEE. The CDR3 is made up of 15 amino acids. CDR3 sequence: CASSLGMGSAGELFF. CDR3 bases: TGTGCCAGCAGCTTGGGTATGGGGTCGGCCGGGGAGCTGTTTTTT.

The V and J genes are TRBV18 and TRBJ2-3; D might be TRBD1 (5 bases). Trimming shortened V by 1 base and J by 3 bases, and 20 bases separated the two germline ends. The length of the CDR3 is 18 residues. CDR1 KGHSH and CDR2 LQKENI come from the germline V gene. Here the CDR3 DNA reads TGTGCCAGCTCACCACTCTATATAGGGGCCATGGAGACAGATACGCAGTATTTT. This gives the protein CASSPLYIGAMETDTQYF.

The DNA for the CDR3 is TGTGCCAGCAGTTCCCGACAAGCTAACTATGGCTACACCTTC. The encoded protein is CASSSRQANYGYTF. The V gene is TRBV6-6, the J gene TRBJ1-2; unclear D gene. The CDR3 totals 14 residues. Germline loops: CDR1 MNHNY, CDR2 SVGAGI (reference sequence). With 4 bases removed from V and 0 bases from J, the gap between germline ends came to 9 bases.

The genes are TRBV11-1 and TRBJ2-4; D might be TRBD1 or TRBD2, each matching 5 bases. CDR3 length: 17 residues. The germline V and J ends were trimmed by 1 base and 5 bases, with 18 bases remaining between them. Germline V gene sequence: CDR1 SGHAT, CDR2 FQDESV (reference sequence). The CDR3 loop is CASSLERQGGGQNIQYF. The CDR3 DNA reads as TGTGCCAGCAGCTTAGAGCGGCAGGGCGGAGGACAAAACATTCAGTACTTC.

The V gene is TRBV6-1, the J gene TRBJ2-6; D might be TRBD1 (5 bases). Germline V CDR1 and CDR2: MNHNS, SASEGT. V was shortened by 7 bases and J by 1 base, with 11 bases between the two germline ends. The CDR3 runs 15 residues. CDR3 bases: TGTGCCAGCATCCCCCAGGGATCTGGGGCCAACGTCCTGACTTTC. Its protein product is CASIPQGSGANVLTF.

The gene calls are TRBV27 and TRBJ2-1; D gene uncertain. CDR1 is MNHEY and CDR2 is SMNVEV in the germline V gene (reference sequence). This CDR3 comprises 17 residues. The V end lost 1 base, the J end lost 4 bases, and 17 bases lay between the germline ends. CDR3 sequence (DNA): TGTGCCAGCAGTTTATTCCCGGCCAGGAATGAATACAATGAGCAGTTCTTC. Its translation: CASSLFPARNEYNEQFF.